Described below is a single T cell receptor beta chain sequence and its context. Its recognized antigen is unknown. Nothing much larger sits one base from this clone, and base qualities are not available. The record originates from a study of blood T cell repertoires in COVID-19 (dated by TCRdb to 2018 to 2020). Concerning the study at large: Collaborator samples came from the United States, Italy and Spain and covered acute and convalescent phases of COVID-19. The prospective study material was composed of cDNA or gDNA derived from T cells, B-cell-depleted T cells, or PBMCs. Subjects who had been exposed to COVID-19, were actively infected with it, or had recovered from it provided the deeply sampled blood TCRbeta repertoires that made up the dataset. Samples came from the ongoing ImmuneRACE study (first 160 participants) plus 1,254 subjects from 6 global collaborators. Where available, HLA class I and class II types were obtained from metadata supplied by the sample provider rather than from assay-based typing. The sample metadata nearly always contained a de-identified subject ID, COVID-19 status, age in years and sex. The repertoires were released in a freely available public database intended as a resource for research on the immune response to SARS-CoV-2. Here is what the overall study found, with its caveats: The amount of clinical and demographic metadata varied by source and participant and was provided uncurated.

Collaborating institutions collected whole blood in K2EDTA tubes following their own protocols. For TCRbeta analysis, collaborator samples were shipped as frozen whole blood, as isolated PBMCs, or as DNA extracted from either sample type. CDR1 and CDR2 (WNHNN, SYGVQD) derive from the germline V gene (reference sequence). The CDR3 numbers 14 residues from cysteine through phenylalanine. The CDR3 DNA has 42 bases and is translated from base 1. V loses 5 bases, J loses 5 bases, and the germline ends lie 16 bases apart. TCRbeta CDR3 regions were amplified from genomic DNA using the immunoSEQ Assay, a bias-controlled multiplex PCR. Under the source paper's analysis protocol: Within the assay, amplification of reference gene primers was used to estimate how many nucleated cells each sample contained. To quantify the absolute abundance of each unique TCRbeta CDR3 rearrangement, sequence reads were collapsed and filtered. For each sample, productive Simpson clonality was calculated by taking the square root of Simpson's diversity index across productive rearrangements. In TCRdb, the immuneACCESS table is reduced to in-frame sequences with V and J assigned. These tables do not hold every clone; where another copy was compared, an unresolved V gene accounts for under half, and the others remain unexplained. That table supplies the V and J calls and clone size; D and trimming were determined from the DNA. Counted in this sample were about 55,000 clones; less than 95% of them appeared once. Approximately 6.2% of the sample rests with the top ten.

The specimen was peripheral blood. The clonotype originates from a man between 40 and 49 years old with acute or convalescent COVID-19. The chain is made from TRBV10-1 and TRBJ2-7; TRBD2 is possibly the D segment (5 matching bases). The CDR3 sequence is CASSPGLQPDEQYF. The DNA sequence is TGCGCCAGCAGTCCCGGACTCCAACCGGACGAGCAGTACTTC.